These 14 T cell receptor beta chains share one sample of origin, sequenced in a study of CD4 T cells in relation to SARS-CoV-2 and coronaviruses (dated by TCRdb to 2020 to 2022). Their antigen targets remain unknown. The library was prepared using the immunoSEQ multiplex PCR assay. In its TCRdb copy, this immuneACCESS table keeps in-frame sequences only and misses some clones. Where compared with another copy, unresolved V genes explain less than half of these, and the others have no known cause. Within this sample are around 26,000 clones, with about three quarters of them counted one time only. The ten largest clones capture 20% to 25% of the sample. CD4+ T cells from unexposed donors were collected before the COVID-19 pandemic (2011-2018). After roughly 11 days of culture, CD4+ T cells were isolated with the EasySep CD4+ T cell isolation kit. Sequenced input: CD4+ T cells from PBMCs, cultured in vitro. These receptors all stem from a human donor in good health.

The chain has TRBV10-3 and TRBJ1-5, with 11 positions matching TRBD1. This CDR3 contains 14 residues. The germline gives CDR1 ENHRY, CDR2 SYGVKD. After removal of 5 bases from V and 4 bases from J, the junction contained 1 base not matched to a gene. CDR3 in amino acids: CAISRDRGNQPQHF. CDR3 nucleotides: TGTGCCATCAGTCGGGACAGGGGGAATCAGCCCCAGCATTTT.

J is TRBJ2-7 and V is TRBV7-2; tentative D call: TRBD2 (5 bases). Germline V gene lookup returns CDR1 SGHTA and CDR2 FQGNSA. V was shortened by 2 bases and J by 2 bases, with 10 bases between the two germline ends. CDR3 size: 14 residues. The CDR3 DNA sequence: TGTGCCAGCAGCTTATTCCGGGGAACCTACGAGCAGTACTTC. Protein: CASSLFRGTYEQYF.

The chain is built from TRBV2 and TRBJ2-7; tentatively, D is TRBD1 or TRBD2 (6 bases each). The CDR3 extends over 16 amino acids. The V end was cut by 0 bases, the J end by 6 bases, with 18 bases between. The germline CDR1 and CDR2 sequences are SNHLY and FYNNEI. The CDR3 protein is CASSEAPWGARAEQYF. In DNA form, the CDR3 reads TGTGCCAGCAGTGAAGCGCCCTGGGGGGCGCGGGCCGAGCAGTACTTC.

The V gene is TRBV19, the J gene TRBJ2-2; the D is unclear. The CDR3 is 15 amino acids. The germline CDR1 and CDR2 sequences are LNHDA and SQIVND (reference sequence). V lost 5 bases and J 3 bases, leaving 13 bases between the germline ends. The CDR3 region is CASSPRSSHTGELFF. The CDR3 region has the DNA TGTGCCAGTAGTCCTCGCAGCTCCCACACCGGGGAGCTGTTTTTT.

The chain has TRBV7-9 and TRBJ1-1; maybe TRBD1 (5 bases). This CDR3 has 14 amino acids. Trimming took 3 bases from V and 4 from J, leaving 12 bases between them. The germline V gene has CDR1 SEHNR and CDR2 FQNEAQ (reference sequence). DNA for the CDR3: TGTGCCAGCAGCTTGCAGGGTAGGAGCACTGAAGCTTTCTTT. Translated, it gives CASSLQGRSTEAFF.

This chain uses TRBV3-1 (or the pseudogene TRBV3-2) with TRBJ1-6; possible D gene TRBD1, 5 bases. This CDR3 has 15 amino acids. Between the trimmed V and J ends, which lost 3 bases and 12 bases, there was a span of 18 bases. Per germline, CDR1 LGHDT and CDR2 YNNKEL (reference sequence). Here the CDR3 reads CASSQMTAIIQPLHF. CDR3 DNA: TGTGCCAGCAGCCAGATGACAGCGATAATTCAACCCCTCCACTTT.

This clone was counted a few times. CDR3 sequence: CASSQTGTSNQPQHF. The CDR3 DNA reads as TGTGCCAGCAGCCAGACAGGGACCAGCAATCAGCCCCAGCATTTT. This sequence joins TRBV16 and TRBJ1-5; 7 bases line up with TRBD1. Germline V gene data show CDR1 as KGHSY and CDR2 as FQNENV. This CDR3 spans 15 amino acids. V shed 3 bases, J shed 1 base, and the junction held 3 bases outside the gene matches.

V usage is TRBV6-2 or TRBV6-3 and J usage is TRBJ2-7; D is undetermined. Trimming pared 2 bases from V and 2 bases from J, leaving 7 bases between. This CDR3 has 13 amino acids. Germline V gene data show CDR1 as MNHEY and CDR2 as SVGEGT. The CDR3 DNA reads TGTGCCAGCAGTTACCACTTAGCCTACGAGCAGTACTTC. This sequence encodes CASSYHLAYEQYF.

This clone has just one count. The rearrangement uses TRBV6-5 and TRBJ2-4; D remains unclear. The V gene lost 5 bases and the J gene lost 8 bases, with 10 bases spanning the gap. The germline CDR1 and CDR2 sequences are MNHEY and SVGAGI. This CDR3 comprises 12 residues. CDR3 amino acids: CASSLAMDIQYF. In DNA form, the CDR3 reads TGTGCCAGCAGTCTCGCAATGGACATTCAGTACTTC.

V and J are TRBV19 and TRBJ2-7; 8 bases align to TRBD1. CDR3 length: 12 amino acids. V dropped 6 bases and J dropped 4; count of bases not matched to a gene: 2. CDR1 LNHDA and CDR2 SQIVND come from the germline V gene (reference sequence). The CDR3 DNA reads TGTGCCAGTAGACGACAGGGGTACGAGCAGTACTTC. It specifies CASRRQGYEQYF.

The chain carries TRBV4-3 and TRBJ2-2, with 8 bases lining up with TRBD1. Germline values: CDR1 LGHNA, CDR2 YSLEER. This CDR3 comprises 17 residues. With 3 bases clipped from V and 4 bases from J, the junction kept 10 bases outside the gene matches. In nucleotides, the CDR3 is TGCGCCAGCAGCCAGGCCCCAGGGGGCCATATCACCGGGGAGCTGTTTTTT. Protein: CASSQAPGGHITGELFF.

The chain recombines TRBV10-3 with TRBJ2-5; D might be TRBD1 (6 bases). The CDR3 has 12 amino acids. With 3 bases removed from V and 5 bases from J, the gap between germline ends came to 7 bases. Germline values: CDR1 ENHRY, CDR2 SYGVKD. CDR3 amino acids: CAISDRGETQYF. CDR3 coding DNA: TGTGCCATCAGTGACAGGGGCGAGACCCAGTACTTC.

This clone was found a few times. V and J are TRBV2 and TRBJ1-1, with 9 nucleotides matching TRBD1. V shed 5 bases and J 1 base; nucleotides not matched to a gene: 11. Germline CDR1 SNHLY, CDR2 FYNNEI. The CDR3 length is 17 residues. CDR3 coding DNA: TGTGCCAGCAGTTCGGACAGGGGCGATGATTGGAACACTGAAGCTTTCTTT. Translation: CASSSDRGDDWNTEAFF.

This chain joins TRBV6-2 or TRBV6-3 and TRBJ2-5; D possibly corresponds to TRBD2 (7 bases). V dropped 0 bases and J dropped 9 bases, with 14 bases sitting between them. CDR1 and CDR2 (germline): MNHEY, SVGEGT. CDR3 length: 14 residues. Written as DNA, the CDR3 is TGTGCCAGCAGTTACTCGGCGGGGGCCTTGCCCCAGTACTTC. It yields the protein CASSYSAGALPQYF.